One and the same sample provided the 26 T cell receptor beta chains below, sequenced in a study of OX40 agonist ivuxolimab in advanced cancers. The repertoire was sequenced with immunoSEQ multiplex PCR; TCRdb's copy has only in-frame clones and lacks some. The sample carries 50,000 to 75,000 clones, around 86% recorded once. The source was CD4+ or CD8+ T cells sorted from blood, collected in a trial of the OX40 agonist ivuxolimab. The receptors originated from an adult with an advanced solid tumor such as melanoma, head and neck, liver or kidney cancer.

The CDR3 nucleotides are TGTGCCAGCAGCCCGCGGGGTGGTGATAATTCACCCCTCCACTTT. Protein sequence: CASSPRGGDNSPLHF. This rearrangement joins TRBV7-9 to TRBJ1-6; D not certain. Germline V lookup: CDR1 SEHNR, CDR2 FQNEAQ (reference sequence). The CDR3 is made up of 15 amino acids. Trimming left V 5 bases short and J 5 bases short, with 13 bases between.

CDR3 sequence (DNA): TGCGCCAGCAGCTTGGAAGCGGGGGGGCTCTACAATGAGCAGTTCTTC. It translates to CASSLEAGGLYNEQFF. The rearrangement joins TRBV5-1 to TRBJ2-1, with 10 bases that match TRBD2. The ends lost 0 bases at V and 3 bases at J; junction bases unmatched: 3. Germline-derived CDR1 and CDR2 are SGHRS and YFSETQ. This CDR3 comprises 16 residues.

The rearrangement uses TRBV5-6 and TRBJ1-2, with D possibly being TRBD1 (6 bases). V gave up 4 bases and J gave up 3 bases, with 19 bases separating them. The CDR3 consists of 16 residues. Looked up from germline, CDR1 is SGHDT and CDR2 is YYEEEE. CDR3 region: CASSVSGTYGDYGYTF. The CDR3 nucleotides are TGTGCCAGCAGCGTATCCGGGACATACGGAGACTATGGCTACACCTTC.

This rearrangement joins TRBV10-3 to TRBJ1-5; the D gene is possibly TRBD1 (5 bases). V lost 4 bases to trimming and J lost 15 bases, with 19 bases between them. Germline lookup yields CDR1 ENHRY and CDR2 SYGVKD. CDR3 length: 13 amino acids. CDR3 in amino acids: CAISGNWSGTGHF. The CDR3 bases are TGTGCCATCAGTGGGAATTGGAGTGGGACGGGGCATTTT.

V usage is TRBV11-3 and J usage is TRBJ2-1; D uncertain. V was clipped by 5 bases and J by 8 bases, with 13 bases between them. This CDR3 comprises 13 residues. Germline assignment: CDR1 SGHNT and CDR2 YENEEA. DNA of the CDR3: TGTGCCAGCAGCCCACCGACGTGGTATGAGCAGTTCTTC. This sequence encodes CASSPPTWYEQFF.

The chain is built from TRBV1 and TRBJ2-3; no check of the table's D call, TRBD2, against the DNA was made. TRBV1 is a pseudogene segment. This CDR3 spans 19 amino acids. Written as DNA, the CDR3 is TGCACCAGCAGCCTGCTGCGACTAGCGGGGGGGGAGGGTGCAGATACGCAGTATTTT. Its protein product is CTSSLLRLAGGEGADTQYF.

The gene calls are TRBV30 and TRBJ2-3; 9 bases fit TRBD2. CDR1 is GTSNPN and CDR2 is SVGIG in the germline V gene (reference sequence). CDR3 length equals 22 residues. The J segment lost 4 bases and the V segment lost 2 bases, leaving 28 bases of the junction unmatched. The CDR3 here is CAWSQPPAGGGDPHPSADTQYF. The CDR3 DNA follows: TGTGCCTGGAGTCAGCCTCCCGCGGGCGGGGGGGATCCCCACCCCTCGGCAGATACGCAGTATTTT.

This clone was seen just once. The chain carries TRBV7-9 and TRBJ2-1; either TRBD1 or TRBD2 may fit D (6 bases each). Trimming left V 1 base short and J 4 bases short, with 17 bases between. The germline V gene has CDR1 SEHNR and CDR2 FQNEAQ (reference sequence). CDR3 length: 17 amino acids. DNA of the CDR3: TGTGCCAGCAGCTTAGGGGCCTTAACGGGGGCGTACAATGAGCAGTTCTTC. Protein sequence: CASSLGALTGAYNEQFF.

The chain couples TRBV19 to TRBJ1-5, with TRBD1 identical over 10 bases. V gave up 5 bases and J gave up 4 bases; unmatched junction bases: 8. The germline CDR1 and CDR2 sequences are LNHDA and SQIVND (reference sequence). The length of the CDR3 is 16 residues. The CDR3 loop reads CASSPGDRGLNQPQHF. The CDR3 DNA follows: TGTGCCAGTAGTCCAGGGGACAGGGGATTAAATCAGCCCCAGCATTTT.

About this clone: The junction departs from the called germline gene at one end, perhaps through a read error. The chain employs TRBV6-5 and TRBJ2-4; 8 nucleotides agree with TRBD2. The germline CDR1 and CDR2 sequences are MNHEY and SVGAGI. The CDR3 is 16 residues long. This CDR3 reads CASSHSGGLAKNIQYF. CDR3 in DNA: TGTGCCAGCAGTCACTCGGGGGGGCTAGCCAAAAACATTCAGTACTTC.

The chain joins TRBV4-1 to TRBJ1-2; D call uncertain. The germline V gene has CDR1 MGHRA and CDR2 YSYEKL. V was shortened by 2 bases and J by 0 bases, with 10 bases between the two germline ends. The CDR3 consists of 15 residues. Written as DNA, the CDR3 is TGCGCCAGCAGCCAACCCAAGACTGCTAACTATGGCTACACCTTC. Translating it yields CASSQPKTANYGYTF.

This clone appeared once. This rearrangement joins TRBV11-1 to TRBJ2-6; D is perhaps TRBD1 (6 bases). CDR1 SGHAT and CDR2 FQDESV come from the germline V gene (reference sequence). This CDR3 region has 16 residues. V dropped 5 bases and J dropped 0 bases, with 11 bases sitting between them. This CDR3 reads CASSRDTYSGANVLTF. The CDR3, as DNA: TGTGCCAGCAGCCGGGACACGTACTCTGGGGCCAACGTCCTGACTTTC. Variable domain in full (rest from reference TRBV11-1 and TRBJ2-6): EAEVAQSPRYKITEKSQAVAFWCDPISGHATLYWYRQILGQGPELLVQFQDESVVDDSQLPKDRFSAERLKGVDSTLKIQPAELGDSAMYLCASSRDTYSGANVLTFGAGSRLTVL.

The chain uses TRBV2 and TRBJ2-5, with a tentative D call TRBD1 (6 bases). Between the trimmed V and J ends, which lost 6 bases and 4 bases, there was a span of 15 bases. The CDR3 is 14 amino acids. The germline gives CDR1 SNHLY, CDR2 FYNNEI. CDR3 DNA sequence: TGTGCCAGCAGCCCCGGCCTGGGGGCAGAGACCCAGTACTTC. Its protein is CASSPGLGAETQYF.

The chain combines TRBV2 with TRBJ1-3; the D gene is possibly TRBD1 (6 bases). Between the trimmed V and J ends, which lost 5 bases and 4 bases, there was a span of 15 bases. The CDR3 has 15 residues. Germline CDR1 reads SNHLY; CDR2 reads FYNNEI. In DNA, the CDR3 is TGTGCCAGCAGTTTCGGGGGGCGCTTGGGAAACACCATATATTTT. Protein sequence: CASSFGGRLGNTIYF.

This chain links TRBV6-1 with TRBJ1-6; maybe TRBD1 (6 bases). CDR1 is MNHNS and CDR2 is SASEGT in the germline V gene. This CDR3 region has 15 residues. V was clipped by 6 bases and J by 1 base, with 10 bases between them. The CDR3 loop reads CASSRGASYNSPLHF. CDR3 bases: TGTGCCAGCAGCCGGGGGGCGTCCTATAATTCACCCCTCCACTTT.

This chain connects TRBV18 to TRBJ1-5, with 8 bases matching TRBD1. CDR3 size: 16 residues. The V gene's germline CDR1 is KGHSH and CDR2 LQKENI. Trimming cost V 4 bases and J 0 bases; bases outside gene matches: 5. The CDR3: CASSLTGTGSNQPQHF. In DNA form, the CDR3 reads TGTGCCAGCTCACTTACCGGGACAGGTAGCAATCAGCCCCAGCATTTT.

The J gene is TRBJ2-5, the V gene TRBV11-2; D is ambiguous. Germline assignment: CDR1 SGHAT and CDR2 FQNNGV. This CDR3 comprises 15 residues. The V gene lost 0 bases and the J gene lost 2 bases, with 10 bases spanning the gap. The CDR3 here is CASSLESWQQETQYF. The CDR3, as DNA: TGTGCCAGCAGCTTAGAAAGCTGGCAGCAAGAGACCCAGTACTTC. Looking up the rest from reference TRBV11-2 and TRBJ2-5 gives the full variable domain: EAGVAQSPRYKIIEKRQSVAFWCNPISGHATLYWYQQILGQGPKLLIQFQNNGVVDDSQLPKDRFSAERLKGVDSTLKIQPAKLEDSAVYLCASSLESWQQETQYFGPGTRLLVL.

The chain joins TRBV27 to TRBJ2-7, with a weak D call TRBD1 (6 bases). This CDR3 region has 13 residues. With 5 bases removed from V and 3 bases from J, the gap between germline ends came to 11 bases. The germline CDR1 and CDR2 sequences are MNHEY and SMNVEV (reference sequence). Written as DNA, the CDR3 is TGTGCCAGCAGTCGGGCAGGGGTCTACGAGCAGTACTTC. Translating gives CASSRAGVYEQYF.

The chain carries TRBV11-1 and TRBJ2-1; 7 bases fit TRBD1. After removal of 1 base from V and 3 bases from J, the junction contained 0 bases not matched to a gene. The CDR3 is 14 residues long. The germline CDR1 and CDR2 sequences are SGHAT and FQDESV (reference sequence). DNA for the CDR3: TGTGCCAGCAGCTTAGACAGGGGCTACAATGAGCAGTTCTTC. Translating it yields CASSLDRGYNEQFF.

The rearrangement joins TRBV7-3 to TRBJ2-2, with D unresolved. Germline assignment: CDR1 SGHTA and CDR2 FQGTGA. V gave up 2 bases and J gave up 4 bases, with 5 bases separating them. The CDR3 loop spans 13 amino acids. CDR3 amino acids: CASSLSSTGELFF. The CDR3 coding sequence is TGTGCCAGCAGCTTATCCAGCACCGGGGAGCTGTTTTTT.

The CDR3 spells CAWINPGQLNQPQHF. CDR3 DNA: TGTGCCTGGATCAATCCTGGACAGCTCAATCAGCCCCAGCATTTT. This chain uses TRBV30 with TRBJ1-5, with D possibly TRBD1 on 6 matching bases. CDR1 is GTSNPN, CDR2 SVGIG, per germline (reference sequence). Trimming removed 4 bases at V and 3 bases at J, with 16 bases between. The CDR3 covers 15 residues.

CDR3 loop: CASRSTGEMGGYTF. The CDR3 coding sequence is TGCGCCAGCAGGTCGACAGGGGAAATGGGCGGCTACACCTTC. The chain uses TRBV5-1 and TRBJ1-2; 8 bases fit TRBD1. Germline loops: CDR1 SGHRS, CDR2 YFSETQ. This CDR3 contains 14 residues. V was clipped by 5 bases and J by 8 bases; unmatched bases: 11.

This clone was detected a few times. V is TRBV19 and J is TRBJ1-5; the D gene is possibly TRBD1 (6 bases). CDR1 is LNHDA, CDR2 SQIVND, per germline (reference sequence). The length of the CDR3 is 14 residues. The V end lost 6 bases, the J end lost 1 base, and 10 bases lay between the germline ends. CDR3 sequence (DNA): TGTGCCAGTAGCCCCGGGACAAGCAATCAGCCCCAGCATTTT. This codes for CASSPGTSNQPQHF.

V usage is TRBV5-6 and J usage is TRBJ1-3; 10 nucleotides agree with TRBD1. This CDR3 contains 15 residues. The germline V gene has CDR1 SGHDT and CDR2 YYEEEE. V shed 3 bases, J shed 3 bases, and the junction held 3 bases outside the gene matches. CDR3 nucleotides: TGTGCCAGCAGCTGGGGGACAGGGGATGGAAACACCATATATTTT. It codes for CASSWGTGDGNTIYF.

The chain couples TRBV5-1 to TRBJ2-7; D perhaps matches TRBD2 (7 bases). Germline V gene sequence: CDR1 SGHRS, CDR2 YFSETQ. The CDR3 is made up of 13 amino acids. Deletions cut 4 bases from V and 7 bases from J, with 15 bases between. CDR3 in DNA: TGCGCCAGCAGCCGGGGGGCCCCGGAAGAGCAGTACTTC. The encoded protein is CASSRGAPEEQYF.

The J gene is TRBJ2-3, the V gene TRBV4-3, with unresolved D. The V end lost 0 bases, the J end lost 6 bases, and 7 bases lay between the germline ends. The length of the CDR3 is 13 residues. The germline gives CDR1 LGHNA, CDR2 YSLEER. Written as DNA, the CDR3 is TGCGCCAGCAGCCAAGACCCGAGGGATACGCAGTATTTT. Protein product: CASSQDPRDTQYF.